This section outlines one TCR beta chain sequence together with its context. At one end, the junction sequence differs from germline, possibly due to a read error. The data were obtained in a study of tumor-infiltrating lymphocytes in primary liver carcinoma. TCR beta cDNA came from about 0.55 ug total RNA, primed with a constant-region primer. Modified slightly, ARM-PCR produced TCR beta libraries over three nested multiplex PCR rounds. A single record per CDR3 protein comes from TCRdb applying MiXCR to the multiplex PCR reads. The sample comprises about 120,000 distinct CDR3 sequences, around 70% of which are singletons, and 8.1% rests with the top ten. Without any cell sorting, 20-30 mg of bulk tissue yielded co-extracted RNA and DNA. This receptor was obtained from a woman aged 60-75 years with primary liver carcinoma and hepatitis B virus infection. The material sequenced was tumor-adjacent normal liver tissue.

This chain's CDR3 is CNVGGTSATGELSF. The DNA of the CDR3 is TGCAACGTTGGTGGGACTAGCGCCACCGGGGAGCTGTCTTTT. The chain links TRBV29-1 to TRBJ2-2; 10 nucleotides match TRBD2. Germline V CDR1 and CDR2: SQVTM, ANQGSEA. The length of the CDR3 is 14 residues.